This T cell receptor (beta chain) derives from a study of cytomegalovirus exposure and HLA in healthy donors. In the case of this clone: No antigen is known for it.

Overall study findings and caveats: In a later analysis, the majority of CMV-associated beta chains seemingly showed HLA restriction.

Trimming at V came to 2 bases and at J to 4 bases, leaving 7 bases not matched to a gene. CDR3 size: 15 residues. Germline CDR1 reads MNHNS; CDR2 reads SASEGT. Primers: 60 Vbeta forward and 13 Jbeta reverse. Assay: immunoSEQ multiplex PCR; the TCRdb copy retains only in-frame clones and omits some. The table shows 200,000 to 250,000 clones, with about 80% occurring only once. The V and J genes are TRBV6-1 and TRBJ1-1; 7 bases agree with TRBD1. Sample: PBMCs. This receptor was obtained from a girl aged 5-17 years in good health and CMV-seronegative. The CDR3 DNA reads TGTGCCAGCAGTGAAATTGGGACAGCTGGCACTGAAGCTTTCTTT. It translates to CASSEIGTAGTEAFF.